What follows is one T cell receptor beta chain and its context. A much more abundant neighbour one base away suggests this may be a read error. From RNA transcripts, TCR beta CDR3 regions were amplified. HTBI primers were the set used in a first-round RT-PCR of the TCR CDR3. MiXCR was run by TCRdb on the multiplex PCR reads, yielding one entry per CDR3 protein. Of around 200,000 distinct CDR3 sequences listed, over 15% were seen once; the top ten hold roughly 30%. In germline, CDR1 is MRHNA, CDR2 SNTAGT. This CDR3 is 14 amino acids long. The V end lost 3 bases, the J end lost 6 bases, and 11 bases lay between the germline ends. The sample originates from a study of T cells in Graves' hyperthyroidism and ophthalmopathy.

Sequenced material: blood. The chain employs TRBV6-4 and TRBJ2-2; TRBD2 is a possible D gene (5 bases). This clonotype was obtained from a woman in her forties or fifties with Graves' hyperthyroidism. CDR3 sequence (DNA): TGTGCCAGCAGTGAAAGCGGTGACGCCGGGGAGCTGTTTTTT. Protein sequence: CASSESGDAGELFF.